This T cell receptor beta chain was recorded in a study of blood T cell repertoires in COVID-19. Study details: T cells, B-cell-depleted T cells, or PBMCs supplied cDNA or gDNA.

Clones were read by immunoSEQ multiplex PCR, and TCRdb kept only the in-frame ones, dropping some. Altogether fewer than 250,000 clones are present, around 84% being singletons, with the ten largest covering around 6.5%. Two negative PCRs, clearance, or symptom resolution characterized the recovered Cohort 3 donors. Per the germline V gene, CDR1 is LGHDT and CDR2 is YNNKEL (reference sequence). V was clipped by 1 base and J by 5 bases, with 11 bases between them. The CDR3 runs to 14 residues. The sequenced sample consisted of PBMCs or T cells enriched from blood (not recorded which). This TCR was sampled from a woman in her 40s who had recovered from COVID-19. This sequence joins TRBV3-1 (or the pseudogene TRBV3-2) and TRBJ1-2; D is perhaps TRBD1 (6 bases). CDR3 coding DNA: TGTGCCAGCAGCCAAGCTGAGGGGGAGTATGGCTACACCTTC. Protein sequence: CASSQAEGEYGYTF.